One sample yielded the 20 T cell receptor beta chains listed below, sequenced in a study of post-analysis software for immune sequencing data. Points from the study as a whole: Among five TRBV segments more frequent in patients than controls were TRBV5-6, TRBV5-1 and TRBV20-1.

For these TCRs, the target antigens are not known. Carried by the TCR beta cDNA libraries were unique molecular identifiers. MiXCR, run by TCRdb on the PCR reads, gives a single entry per CDR3 protein. The table shows fewer than 850,000 distinct CDR3 sequences, with roughly 50% occurring only once. Sequencing input: blood. These receptors were obtained from a girl aged 10 to 17 with multiple sclerosis.

The V and J genes are TRBV6-5 and TRBJ1-5; D call uncertain. This CDR3 region has 14 residues. V was shortened by 5 bases and J by 2 bases, with 10 bases between the two germline ends. Germline values: CDR1 MNHEY, CDR2 SVGAGI. The CDR3: CASSNVGGNQPQHF. The CDR3 bases are TGTGCCAGCAGTAATGTGGGTGGCAATCAGCCCCAGCATTTT.

V usage is TRBV5-5 and J usage is TRBJ2-1; 9 positions match TRBD2. The V gene end was trimmed by 6 bases and the J gene end by 7 bases; junction bases not matched to a gene: 11. Germline V gives CDR1 SGHKS, CDR2 YYEKEE (reference sequence). The CDR3 is 15 residues long. CDR3 bases: TGTGCCAGCAACCCGCATGCGGGAGGGCCGAATGAGCAGTTCTTC. Amino acids: CASNPHAGGPNEQFF.

CDR3 sequence: CASSSIRGQETQYF. In nucleotides, the CDR3 is TGTGCCAGCAGCTCCATCAGGGGCCAAGAGACCCAGTACTTC. V and J are TRBV5-4 and TRBJ2-5, with D possibly TRBD1 on 6 matching bases. This CDR3 contains 14 residues. Between the trimmed V and J ends, which lost 3 bases and 1 base, there was a span of 10 bases. CDR1 and CDR2 (germline): SGHNT, YYREEE (reference sequence).

This chain joins TRBV12-3 or TRBV12-4 and TRBJ2-3; D is possibly TRBD1 or TRBD2 (5 bases each). The CDR3 length is 13 residues. The ends were cut back, 5 bases at V and 3 bases at J, with 9 bases in the middle. This chain's CDR3 is CASSRGATDTQYF. CDR3 bases: TGTGCCAGCAGTCGGGGCGCAACAGATACGCAGTATTTT.

The J gene is TRBJ2-2, the V gene TRBV12-3 or TRBV12-4; tentative D call: TRBD1 (6 bases). Deletions cut 6 bases from V and 4 bases from J, with 12 bases between. This CDR3 contains 14 residues. The CDR3 DNA sequence: TGTGCCAGCAGCCACACAGGGCCCACCGGGGAGCTGTTTTTT. It yields the protein CASSHTGPTGELFF.

The rearrangement joins TRBV20-1 to TRBJ2-5; D gene unclear. The germline V and J ends were trimmed by 5 bases and 11 bases, with 15 bases remaining between them. This CDR3 is 11 amino acids long. Germline lookup yields CDR1 DFQATT and CDR2 SNEGSKA (reference sequence). The chain's CDR3 is CSARLLDEQYF. The DNA for the CDR3 is TGCAGTGCTCGACTGCTTGATGAGCAGTACTTC.

The rearrangement links TRBV30 to TRBJ1-2, with 8 bases identical to TRBD1. The CDR3 totals 13 residues. Germline trimming cut 5 bases from V and 8 bases from J; bases unmatched to any gene: 10. CDR1 and CDR2 (germline): GTSNPN, SVGIG (reference sequence). For the CDR3, the DNA is TGTGCCTGGGAACATACAGGGGGGACAGGCTACACCTTC. Its protein is CAWEHTGGTGYTF. The complete variable domain, with remaining parts taken from reference TRBV30 and TRBJ1-2, reads SQTIHQWPATLVQPVGSPLSLECTVEGTSNPNLYWYRQAAGRGLQLLFYSVGIGQISSEVPQNLSASRPQDRQFILSSKKLLLSDSGFYLCAWEHTGGTGYTFGSGTRLTVV.

This sequence joins TRBV7-8 and TRBJ1-4; no firm D call. The CDR3 runs 15 residues. V shed 1 base and J shed 7 bases, with 13 bases lying between them. The V gene's germline CDR1 is SGHVS and CDR2 FQNEAQ. CDR3 sequence: CASSLGAEGGEKLFF. The CDR3 DNA sequence: TGTGCCAGCAGCTTAGGAGCGGAAGGAGGTGAAAAACTGTTTTTT.

This chain connects TRBV6-5 to TRBJ2-1; 8 nucleotides line up with TRBD2. The CDR3 runs to 15 residues. The ends lost 6 bases at V and 0 bases at J; junction bases unmatched: 4. Germline V lookup: CDR1 MNHEY, CDR2 SVGAGI. The CDR3 protein is CASSPTSDSYNEQFF. The CDR3 DNA is TGTGCCAGCAGCCCGACTAGCGACTCCTACAATGAGCAGTTCTTC.

This clonotype was detected only a few times. This chain uses TRBV20-1 with TRBJ2-4, with D possibly called TRBD1 or TRBD2 (5 bases each). Trimming took off 4 bases at V and 13 bases at J, with 17 bases between the two ends. Germline CDR1 DFQATT, CDR2 SNEGSKA (reference sequence). The CDR3 has 12 amino acids. The CDR3 region is CSATSGLWEQYF. The CDR3 DNA reads TGCAGTGCTACGTCAGGGTTATGGGAGCAGTACTTC.

Concerning this clonotype: A much larger clone lies one base from this, so it may be a read error. The chain combines TRBV27 with TRBJ2-7; 9 positions match TRBD1. This CDR3 region has 15 residues. V shed 5 bases, J shed 7 bases, and the junction held 12 bases outside the gene matches. Germline values: CDR1 MNHEY, CDR2 SMNVEV (reference sequence). The CDR3 loop is CASSPRTGAYNEQYF. In DNA, the CDR3 is TGTGCCAGCAGTCCACGGACAGGGGCCTACAATGAGCAGTACTTC.

The rearrangement joins TRBV27 to TRBJ2-3; the D is unclear. This CDR3 is built from 13 residues. V was trimmed by 5 bases and J by 2 bases, leaving 8 bases between them. Germline values: CDR1 MNHEY, CDR2 SMNVEV (reference sequence). CDR3 sequence (DNA): TGTGCCAGCAGTCCTTCTTTCACAGATACGCAGTATTTT. Translating gives CASSPSFTDTQYF.

The count of this clonotype is one. The chain employs TRBV7-2 and TRBJ2-5; D perhaps matches TRBD2 (5 bases). Per the germline V gene, CDR1 is SGHTA and CDR2 is FQGNSA. The CDR3 loop spans 17 amino acids. With 1 base removed from V and 5 bases from J, the gap between germline ends came to 20 bases. CDR3 loop: CASSLGGVGSHSETQYF. CDR3 DNA sequence: TGTGCCAGCAGCTTAGGTGGAGTAGGGAGCCACTCGGAGACCCAGTACTTC.

The rearrangement uses TRBV6-6 and TRBJ2-3; TRBD2 matches at 8 bases. Germline CDR1 is MNHNY and CDR2 is SVGAGI (reference sequence). This CDR3 region has 16 residues. The J segment lost 4 bases and the V segment lost 6 bases, leaving 12 bases of the junction unmatched. The CDR3: CASRDIAGPPPDTQYF. CDR3 DNA: TGTGCCAGCAGAGATATAGCGGGACCCCCCCCAGATACGCAGTATTTT.

This chain links TRBV7-3 with TRBJ2-1; TRBD1 is a possible D gene (6 bases). In germline, CDR1 is SGHTA, CDR2 FQGTGA. V lost 0 bases and J 7 bases, leaving 13 bases between the germline ends. This CDR3 has 15 residues. This CDR3 reads CASSLTLQGLNEQFF. In DNA form, the CDR3 reads TGTGCCAGCAGCTTAACGTTGCAGGGGCTAAATGAGCAGTTCTTC. Drawing the rest from reference TRBV7-3 and TRBJ2-1, the complete variable domain is GAGVSQTPSNKVTEKGKYVELRCDPISGHTALYWYRQSLGQGPEFLIYFQGTGAADDSGLPNDRFFAVRPEGSVSTLKIQRTERGDSAVYLCASSLTLQGLNEQFFGPGTRLTVL.

The chain employs TRBV27 and TRBJ2-5; 8 nucleotides line up with TRBD2. The V and J ends lost 9 bases and 5 bases, in that order; junction bases with no gene match: 8. Germline CDR1 is MNHEY and CDR2 is SMNVEV (reference sequence). The CDR3 spans 13 residues. CDR3: CASTSGPWETQYF. The CDR3 nucleotides are TGTGCCAGTACTAGCGGCCCCTGGGAGACCCAGTACTTC.

This rearrangement joins TRBV28 to TRBJ1-6, with 7 bases fitting TRBD1. This CDR3 is 15 amino acids long. V was clipped by 2 bases and J by 7 bases; unmatched bases: 5. Germline loops: CDR1 MDHEN, CDR2 SYDVKM. The CDR3 protein is CASSLRGGGNSPLHF. CDR3 DNA sequence: TGTGCCAGCAGTTTAAGAGGGGGCGGGAATTCACCCCTCCACTTT.

This chain joins TRBV2 and TRBJ1-1; a possible D gene is TRBD1 (6 bases). The CDR3 runs 14 residues. In germline, CDR1 is SNHLY, CDR2 FYNNEI. The V and J ends lost 4 bases and 5 bases respectively, with 14 bases between them. CDR3 sequence reads: CASSAMDRLTEAFF. CDR3 bases: TGTGCCAGCAGTGCGATGGACAGACTAACTGAAGCTTTCTTT.

This clonotype was seen once. V is TRBV4-1 and J is TRBJ2-3; D unclear. Trimming removed 0 bases from V and 2 bases from J, with 15 bases in between. CDR3 length: 17 amino acids. Looked up from germline, CDR1 is MGHRA and CDR2 is YSYEKL. The CDR3 spells CASSQDRALTYTDTQYF. CDR3 bases: TGCGCCAGCAGCCAAGACCGGGCCCTAACGTACACAGATACGCAGTATTTT.

A few counts support this clonotype. The chain carries TRBV20-1 and TRBJ2-7; 9 bases are a match to TRBD2. The V and J ends lost 4 bases and 6 bases, in that order; junction bases with no gene match: 13. The CDR3 runs 15 residues. Germline CDR1 and CDR2: DFQATT and SNEGSKA (reference sequence). The CDR3 protein is CSAITSGLRGAEQYF. In DNA form, the CDR3 reads TGCAGTGCTATAACTAGCGGGCTTAGGGGGGCCGAGCAGTACTTC.